This entry describes one TCR beta chain. What it binds is unknown. Other DNA variants within this sample encode the same CDR3. This entry is derived from a study of shared clonotypes between healthy human individuals. Study observations and caveats: On the whole, naive subsets had larger estimated richness than memory subsets had.

Only in-frame clones appear in the TCRdb table, and some are missing; sequencing was by immunoSEQ multiplex PCR. The sample contains roughly 1 million clones, 70% to 80% of which appear only once. Donors, healthy HIV-negative adults, lacked recent acute infections or vaccinations. CDR3 size: 14 residues. Germline V gene sequence: CDR1 MDHEN, CDR2 SYDVKM. Trimming stripped 4 bases from V and 0 bases from J, with 6 bases between. The V and J genes are TRBV28 and TRBJ1-4, with a weak D call TRBD1 (5 bases). The specimen sequenced was memory CD4+ T cells sorted from blood. The subset denotes: CD45RA-negative fraction. The receptor's source is a man between 18 and 35 years old in good health. Here the CDR3 reads CASSWGATNEKLFF. CDR3 DNA sequence: TGTGCCAGCAGTTGGGGGGCAACTAATGAAAAACTGTTTTTT.